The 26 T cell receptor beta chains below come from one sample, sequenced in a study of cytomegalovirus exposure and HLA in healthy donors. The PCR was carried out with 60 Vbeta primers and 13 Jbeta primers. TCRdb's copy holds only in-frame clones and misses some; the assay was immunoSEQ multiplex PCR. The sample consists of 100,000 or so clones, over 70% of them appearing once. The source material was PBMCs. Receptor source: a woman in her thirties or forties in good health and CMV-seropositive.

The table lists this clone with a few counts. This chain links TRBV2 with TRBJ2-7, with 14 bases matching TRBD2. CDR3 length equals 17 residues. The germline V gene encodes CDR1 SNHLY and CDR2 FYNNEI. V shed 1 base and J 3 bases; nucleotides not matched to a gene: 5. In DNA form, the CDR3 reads TGTGCCAGCAGTGAAGAGCTCGGACTAGCGGGAGGCTACGAGCAGTACTTC. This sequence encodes CASSEELGLAGGYEQYF.

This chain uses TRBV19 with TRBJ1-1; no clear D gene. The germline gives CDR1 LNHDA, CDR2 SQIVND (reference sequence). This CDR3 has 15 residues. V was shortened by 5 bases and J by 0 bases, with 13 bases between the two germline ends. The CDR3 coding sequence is TGTGCCAGTAGTCAACGACAAAACCTGAACACTGAAGCTTTCTTT. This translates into CASSQRQNLNTEAFF. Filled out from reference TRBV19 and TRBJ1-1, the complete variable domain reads DGGITQSPKYLFRKEGQNVTLSCEQNLNHDAMYWYRQDPGQGLRLIYYSQIVNDFQKGDIAEGYSVSREKKESFPLTVTSAQKNPTAFYLCASSQRQNLNTEAFFGQGTRLTVV.

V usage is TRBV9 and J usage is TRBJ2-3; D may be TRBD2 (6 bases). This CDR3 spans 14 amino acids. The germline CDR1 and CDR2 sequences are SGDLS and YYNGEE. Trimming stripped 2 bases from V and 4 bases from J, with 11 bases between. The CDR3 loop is CASSVIGEADTQYF. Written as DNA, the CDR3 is TGTGCCAGCAGCGTTATTGGGGAGGCAGATACGCAGTATTTT.

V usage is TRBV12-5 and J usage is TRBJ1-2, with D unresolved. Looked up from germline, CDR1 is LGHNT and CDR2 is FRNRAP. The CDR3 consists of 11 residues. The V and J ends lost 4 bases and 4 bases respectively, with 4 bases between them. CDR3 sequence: CASGSGYGYTF. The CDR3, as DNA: TGTGCTAGTGGTTCGGGCTATGGCTACACCTTC.

The CDR3 DNA sequence: TGCAGTGCACCCATAGCATACGAGCAGTACTTC. It codes for CSAPIAYEQYF. J is TRBJ2-7 and V is TRBV20-1; D not resolved. This CDR3 comprises 11 residues. V was cut by 6 bases and J by 4 bases, with 10 bases left in between. The germline V gene encodes CDR1 DFQATT and CDR2 SNEGSKA (reference sequence).

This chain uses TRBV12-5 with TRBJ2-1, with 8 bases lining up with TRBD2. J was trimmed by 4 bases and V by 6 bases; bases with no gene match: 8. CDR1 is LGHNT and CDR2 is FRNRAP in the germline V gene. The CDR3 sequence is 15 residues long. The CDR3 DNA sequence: TGTGCTAGTGGCCCACCAGCGGGAGCTTACAATGAGCAGTTCTTC. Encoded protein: CASGPPAGAYNEQFF. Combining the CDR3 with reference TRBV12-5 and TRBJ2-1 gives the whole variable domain DARVTQTPRHKVTEMGQEVTMRCQPILGHNTVFWYRQTMMQGLELLAYFRNRAPLDDSGMPKDRFSAEMPDATLATLKIQPSEPRDSAVYFCASGPPAGAYNEQFFGPGTRLTVL.

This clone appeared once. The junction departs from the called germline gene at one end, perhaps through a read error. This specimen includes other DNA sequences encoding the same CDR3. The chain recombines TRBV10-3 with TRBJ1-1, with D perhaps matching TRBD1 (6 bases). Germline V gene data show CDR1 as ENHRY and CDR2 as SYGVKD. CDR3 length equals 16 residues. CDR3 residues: CAISRSRAKGDTEAFF. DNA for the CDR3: TGTGCCATCAGTCGTTCTCGAGCCAAAGGGGACACTGAAGCTTTCTTC.

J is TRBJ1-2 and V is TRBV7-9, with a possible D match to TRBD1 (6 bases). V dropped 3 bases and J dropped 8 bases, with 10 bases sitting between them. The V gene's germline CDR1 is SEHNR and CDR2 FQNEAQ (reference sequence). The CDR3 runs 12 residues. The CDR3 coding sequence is TGTGCCAGCAGCTTGGGGGGGCGCGGCTACACCTTC. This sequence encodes CASSLGGRGYTF.

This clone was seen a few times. The CDR3, as DNA: TGCGCCAGCAACGATTGGGAGAGATGGGGCAATGAGCAGTTCTTC. This translates into CASNDWERWGNEQFF. The chain joins TRBV5-1 to TRBJ2-1, with D possibly being TRBD2 (5 bases). The CDR3 runs to 15 residues. Germline V gives CDR1 SGHRS, CDR2 YFSETQ. V lost 6 bases to trimming and J lost 6 bases, with 19 bases between them.

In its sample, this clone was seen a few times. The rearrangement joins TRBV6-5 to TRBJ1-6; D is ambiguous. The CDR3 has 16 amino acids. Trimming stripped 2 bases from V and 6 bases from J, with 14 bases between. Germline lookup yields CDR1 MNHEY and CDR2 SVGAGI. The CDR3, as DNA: TGTGCCAGCAGTTACGCGCCAGCTAGATCTAATTCACCCCTCCACTTT. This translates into CASSYAPARSNSPLHF.

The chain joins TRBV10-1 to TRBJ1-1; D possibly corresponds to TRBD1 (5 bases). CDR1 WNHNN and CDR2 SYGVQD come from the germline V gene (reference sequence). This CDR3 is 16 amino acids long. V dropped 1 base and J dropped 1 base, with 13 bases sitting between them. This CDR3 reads CASSEFSQGKNTEAFF. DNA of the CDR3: TGCGCCAGCAGTGAGTTCTCGCAGGGCAAGAACACTGAAGCTTTCTTT.

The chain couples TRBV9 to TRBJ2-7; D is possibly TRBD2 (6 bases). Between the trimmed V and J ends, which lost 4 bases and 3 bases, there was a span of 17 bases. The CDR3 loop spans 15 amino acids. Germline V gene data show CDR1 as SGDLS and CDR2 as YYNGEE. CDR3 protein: CASSSGGTDVYEQYF. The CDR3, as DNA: TGTGCCAGCAGCTCCGGCGGGACCGATGTCTACGAGCAGTACTTC.

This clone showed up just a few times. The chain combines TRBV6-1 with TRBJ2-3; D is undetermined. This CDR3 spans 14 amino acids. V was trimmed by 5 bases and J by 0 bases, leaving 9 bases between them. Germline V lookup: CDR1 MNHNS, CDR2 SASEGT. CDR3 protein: CASSPPSSTDTQYF. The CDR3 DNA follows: TGTGCCAGCAGTCCCCCCTCTAGCACAGATACGCAGTATTTT.

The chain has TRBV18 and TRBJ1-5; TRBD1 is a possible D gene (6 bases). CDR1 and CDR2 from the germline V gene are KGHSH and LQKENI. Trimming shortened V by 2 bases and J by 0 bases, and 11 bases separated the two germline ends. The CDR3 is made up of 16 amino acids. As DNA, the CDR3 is TGTGCCAGCTCACCATCGGACAGCCTTAGCAATCAGCCCCAGCATTTT. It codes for CASSPSDSLSNQPQHF. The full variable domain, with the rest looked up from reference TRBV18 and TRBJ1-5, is NAGVMQNPRHLVRRRGQEARLRCSPMKGHSHVYWYRQLPEEGLKFMVYLQKENIIDESGMPKERFSAEFPKEGPSILRIQQVVRGDSAAYFCASSPSDSLSNQPQHFGDGTRLSIL.

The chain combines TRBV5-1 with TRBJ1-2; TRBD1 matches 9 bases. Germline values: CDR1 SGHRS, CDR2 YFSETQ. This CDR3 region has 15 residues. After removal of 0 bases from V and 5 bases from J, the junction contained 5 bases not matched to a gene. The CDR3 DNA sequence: TGCGCCAGCAGCTTGGGAGGACAGGGGAGGTATGGCTACACCTTC. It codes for CASSLGGQGRYGYTF.

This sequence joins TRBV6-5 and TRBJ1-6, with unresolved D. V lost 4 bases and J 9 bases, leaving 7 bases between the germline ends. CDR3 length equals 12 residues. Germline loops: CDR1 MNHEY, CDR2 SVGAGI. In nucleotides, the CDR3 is TGTGCCAGCAGTTTCTTTTCTTCACCCCTCCACTTT. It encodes CASSFFSSPLHF.

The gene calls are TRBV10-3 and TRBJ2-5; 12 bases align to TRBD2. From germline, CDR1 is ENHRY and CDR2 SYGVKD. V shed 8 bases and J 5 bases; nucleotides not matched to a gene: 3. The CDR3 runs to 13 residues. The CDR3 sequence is CAIRLAGDETQYF. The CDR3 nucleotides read TGTGCCATCCGACTAGCGGGAGACGAGACCCAGTACTTC.

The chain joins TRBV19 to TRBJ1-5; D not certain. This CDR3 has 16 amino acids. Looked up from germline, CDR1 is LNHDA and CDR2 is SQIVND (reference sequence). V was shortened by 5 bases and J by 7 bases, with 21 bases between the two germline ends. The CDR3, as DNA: TGTGCCAGTAGTCCCACCGGGCGGGCGGCGGGGCAGCCCCAGCATTTT. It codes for CASSPTGRAAGQPQHF.

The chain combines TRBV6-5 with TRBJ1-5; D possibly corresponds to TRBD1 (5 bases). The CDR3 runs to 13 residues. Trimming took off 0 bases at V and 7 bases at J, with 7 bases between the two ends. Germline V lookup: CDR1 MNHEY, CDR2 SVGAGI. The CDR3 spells CASSYSRGQPQHF. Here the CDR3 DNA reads TGTGCCAGCAGTTACTCCCGGGGGCAGCCCCAGCATTTT.

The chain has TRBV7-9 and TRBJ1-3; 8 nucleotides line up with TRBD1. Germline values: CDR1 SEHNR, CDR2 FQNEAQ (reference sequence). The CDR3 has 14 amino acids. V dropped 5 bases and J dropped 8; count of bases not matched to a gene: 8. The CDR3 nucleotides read TGTGCCAGCAGCGATCCAGGGGGCCGGGACACCATATATTTT. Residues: CASSDPGGRDTIYF. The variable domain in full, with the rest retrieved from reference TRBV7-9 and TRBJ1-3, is DTGVSQNPRHKITKRGQNVTFRCDPISEHNRLYWYRQTLGQGPEFLTYFQNEAQLEKSRLLSDRFSAERPKGSFSTLEIQRTEQGDSAMYLCASSDPGGRDTIYFGEGSWLTVV.

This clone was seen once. The CDR3 region is CASSQDERAGVDNEQFF. The CDR3, as DNA: TGCGCCAGCAGCCAAGATGAACGGGCAGGGGTAGACAATGAGCAGTTCTTC. This chain uses TRBV4-3 with TRBJ2-1; weak D call: TRBD1 (6 bases). The V end was cut by 0 bases, the J end by 5 bases, with 17 bases between. Germline values: CDR1 LGHNA, CDR2 YSLEER. There are 17 residues in the CDR3.

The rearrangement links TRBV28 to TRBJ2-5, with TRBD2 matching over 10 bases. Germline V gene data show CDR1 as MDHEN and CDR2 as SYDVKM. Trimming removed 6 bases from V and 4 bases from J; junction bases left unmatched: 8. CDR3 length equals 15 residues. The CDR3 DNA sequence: TGTGCCAGCAGCACCCCACTAGCGGGGACAGAGACCCAGTACTTC. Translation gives CASSTPLAGTETQYF.

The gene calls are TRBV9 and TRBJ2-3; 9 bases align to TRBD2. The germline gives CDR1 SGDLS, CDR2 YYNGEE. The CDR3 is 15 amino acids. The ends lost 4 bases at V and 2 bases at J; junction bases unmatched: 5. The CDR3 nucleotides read TGTGCCAGCAGCCTCGGGACTAGCTCCACAGATACGCAGTATTTT. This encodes CASSLGTSSTDTQYF.

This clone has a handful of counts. CDR3 sequence: CSAGQSDTQYF. The CDR3 region has the DNA TGCAGTGCTGGACAGTCCGATACGCAGTATTTT. This chain links TRBV20-1 with TRBJ2-3; tentative D call: TRBD1 (6 bases). V shed 5 bases and J shed 6 bases, with 9 bases lying between them. This CDR3 contains 11 residues. Germline loops: CDR1 DFQATT, CDR2 SNEGSKA (reference sequence).

CDR3 in amino acids: CASSDRTQSSYNEQFF. The CDR3 DNA follows: TGTGCCAGCAGCGATAGGACACAGAGCTCCTACAATGAGCAGTTCTTC. V gene TRBV7-9 combines with J gene TRBJ2-1; possible D gene TRBD1, 5 bases. Germline V gene lookup returns CDR1 SEHNR and CDR2 FQNEAQ (reference sequence). This CDR3 is 16 amino acids long. Deletions cut 5 bases from V and 0 bases from J, with 14 bases between.

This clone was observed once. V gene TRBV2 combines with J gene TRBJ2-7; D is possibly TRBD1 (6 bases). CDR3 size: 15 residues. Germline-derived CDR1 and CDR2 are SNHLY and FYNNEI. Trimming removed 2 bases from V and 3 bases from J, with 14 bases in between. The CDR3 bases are TGTGCCAGCAGTGAACCAGGGGACCGATACTACGAGCAGTACTTC. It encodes CASSEPGDRYYEQYF.